These 17 T cell receptor beta chains originate from one sample sequenced in a study of breast tumors, draining lymph nodes, adjacent tissues. TCRdb fed the multiplex PCR reads into MiXCR, producing one record per CDR3 protein. This repertoire shows 60,000 to 65,000 distinct CDR3 sequences, roughly 59% found once; its top ten account for roughly 19%. Sequenced: breast tumor tissue. These receptors all stem from a female donor with breast cancer. Some clones in this sample may be carry-over from other donors' samples.

This clonotype has ten or more counts. The genes are TRBV18 and TRBJ2-1; no clear D. V lost 8 bases and J 2 bases, leaving 16 bases between the germline ends. Germline V gene lookup returns CDR1 KGHSH and CDR2 LQKENI. This CDR3 comprises 15 residues. CDR3 loop: CASLAGRGTYNEQFF. Written as DNA, the CDR3 is TGTGCCAGCCTCGCCGGTCGTGGCACCTACAATGAGCAGTTCTTC.

Ten or more counts support this clonotype. This chain links TRBV4-3 with TRBJ2-3, with 9 bases matching TRBD2. Per the germline V gene, CDR1 is LGHNA and CDR2 is YSLEER. The CDR3 covers 17 residues. V lost 6 bases, J lost 4 bases, and 14 bases stayed unmatched. CDR3 in amino acids: CASSARASGVGADTQYF. Written as DNA, the CDR3 is TGCGCCAGCAGTGCCCGGGCTAGCGGGGTAGGGGCAGATACGCAGTATTTT.

Ten or more counts support this clonotype. The rearrangement joins TRBV10-3 to TRBJ2-1; D is uncertain. The V end lost 4 bases, the J end lost 6 bases, and 10 bases lay between the germline ends. Germline V gives CDR1 ENHRY, CDR2 SYGVKD. The CDR3 runs 13 residues. The CDR3 is CAISASLGNEQFF. Here the CDR3 DNA reads TGTGCCATCAGTGCCAGTCTCGGCAATGAGCAGTTCTTC.

V gene TRBV2 combines with J gene TRBJ1-5; no definite D call. The V and J ends lost 5 bases and 5 bases respectively, with 4 bases between them. CDR3 length: 11 residues. Germline V gene lookup returns CDR1 SNHLY and CDR2 FYNNEI. DNA of the CDR3: TGTGCCAGCAGTTACGATCAGCCCCAGCATTTT. Protein product: CASSYDQPQHF.

This clonotype was seen ten or more times. V usage is TRBV2 and J usage is TRBJ2-7; 7 nucleotides line up with TRBD2. The length of the CDR3 is 13 residues. Germline V gene lookup returns CDR1 SNHLY and CDR2 FYNNEI. Trimming removed 7 bases from V and 2 bases from J; junction bases left unmatched: 5. DNA for the CDR3: TGTGCCAGCACGCGAGCGGGAACCTACGAGCAGTACTTC. Its protein is CASTRAGTYEQYF. Based on the CDR3 plus reference TRBV2 and TRBJ2-7, the full variable domain is EPEVTQTPSHQVTQMGQEVILRCVPISNHLYFYWYRQILGQKVEFLVSFYNNEISEKSEIFDDQFSVERPDGSNFTLKIRSTKLEDSAMYFCASTRAGTYEQYFGPGTRLTVT.

The chain employs TRBV7-9 and TRBJ2-7, with 10 bases lining up with TRBD2. Germline assignment: CDR1 SEHNR and CDR2 FQNEAQ (reference sequence). Trimming took 5 bases from V and 6 from J; bases not matched to a gene: 10. This CDR3 spans 15 amino acids. This chain's CDR3 is CASSPRLAGEGEQYF. CDR3 nucleotides: TGTGCCAGCAGCCCCCGGCTAGCGGGAGAAGGCGAGCAGTACTTC.

This clonotype was seen ten or more times. At one of its ends the junction is not consistent with the germline gene, which may arise from a read error. The gene calls are TRBV7-7 and TRBJ2-5; 10 bases are shared with TRBD2. Germline-derived CDR1 and CDR2 are SSHAT and FNYEAQ (reference sequence). The CDR3 extends over 14 amino acids. The CDR3 DNA sequence: TGTGCTAGCAGCTTGGAGCGGGGGGGAGAGACCCAGTACTTC. It codes for CASSLERGGETQYF.

This clonotype occurred many times. The chain is built from TRBV3-1 and TRBJ2-7; D not resolved. The CDR3 sequence is 12 residues long. The germline V and J ends were trimmed by 4 bases and 6 bases, with 10 bases remaining between them. Germline lookup yields CDR1 LGHDT and CDR2 YNNKEL (reference sequence). The CDR3 DNA sequence: TGTGCCAGCAGCCCGAATCTTGGCGAGCAGTACTTC. It specifies CASSPNLGEQYF.

Details on this clonotype: At one end the junction does not follow the germline gene, possibly because of a read error. The chain combines TRBV19 with TRBJ1-4; TRBD1 is a possible D gene (6 bases). The CDR3 runs to 12 residues. The germline gives CDR1 LNHDA, CDR2 SQIVND (reference sequence). CDR3 DNA sequence: TGTGCCACTTCCGGGACAAATGAAAAACTGTTCTTT. Translating gives CATSGTNEKLFF.

The chain employs TRBV9 and TRBJ2-5, with D unresolved. With 0 bases removed from V and 2 bases from J, the gap between germline ends came to 8 bases. This CDR3 has 14 amino acids. CDR1 is SGDLS and CDR2 is YYNGEE in the germline V gene. CDR3 in DNA: TGTGCCAGCAGCGTAGATAGGGCACAAGAGACCCAGTACTTC. It encodes CASSVDRAQETQYF.

V and J are TRBV5-1 and TRBJ2-5; 11 nucleotides match TRBD2. After removal of 0 bases from V and 5 bases from J, the junction contained 9 bases not matched to a gene. The CDR3 loop spans 17 amino acids. Germline V lookup: CDR1 SGHRS, CDR2 YFSETQ. The CDR3 DNA reads as TGCGCCAGCAGCTTGGCCCCAGGACTAGCGGGTGGGGAGACCCAGTACTTC. This translates into CASSLAPGLAGGETQYF.

The chain couples TRBV7-9 to TRBJ2-7; 10 bases map to TRBD2. From germline, CDR1 is SEHNR and CDR2 FQNEAQ (reference sequence). The V segment lost 5 bases and the J segment 0 bases; nucleotides outside the gene matches: 4. The CDR3 runs to 15 residues. The CDR3 DNA reads TGTGCCAGCAGCCCATCTAGCGGGAGCTCCTACGAGCAGTACTTC. Its protein product is CASSPSSGSSYEQYF.

This clonotype showed up just a few times. This may be a read error, as it is one base from a much larger clone. Likely a read error: the CDR3 ends without its conserved phenylalanine or tryptophan. CDR3 sequence reads: CASKGTGKGYEQYS. The CDR3 nucleotides are TGTGCCAGCAAAGGAACAGGGAAGGGGTACGAGCAGTACTCC. This rearrangement joins TRBV6-2 or TRBV6-3 to TRBJ2-7; TRBD1 is a possible D gene (6 bases). The CDR3 has 14 residues. Per germline, CDR1 MNHEY and CDR2 SVGEGT. V shed 7 bases and J shed 4 bases, with 17 bases lying between them.

CDR3 bases: TGTGCCAGCAGCTTAGCTTTGGTCTCCTACGAGCAGTACTTC. It encodes CASSLALVSYEQYF. This chain connects TRBV7-2 to TRBJ2-7, with D unclear. The germline gives CDR1 SGHTA, CDR2 FQGNSA. V dropped 0 bases and J dropped 0 bases, with 6 bases sitting between them. The CDR3 has 14 amino acids.

For this clonotype: A junction boundary mismatches the germline segment, possibly from a read error. The gene calls are TRBV5-6 and TRBJ2-1; 7 bases map to TRBD2. The CDR3 has 15 residues. Looked up from germline, CDR1 is SGHDT and CDR2 is YYEEEE. In DNA form, the CDR3 reads TGTGCCAGGAGCTTTCTTGCGGGGGAATACAATGAGCAGTTCTTC. Amino acids: CARSFLAGEYNEQFF.

The chain combines TRBV5-1 with TRBJ2-2; 8 bases align to TRBD2. CDR3 length: 18 residues. Unmatched junction bases numbered 11, after V lost 4 bases and J lost 0 bases. Germline CDR1 is SGHRS and CDR2 is YFSETQ. The CDR3: CASSLGVAGSSNTGELFF. Written as DNA, the CDR3 is TGCGCCAGCAGCCTCGGGGTAGCGGGGTCCTCGAACACCGGGGAGCTGTTTTTT.

Many counts were recorded for this clonotype. The chain couples TRBV28 to TRBJ2-7, with D tentatively TRBD1 (5 bases). The CDR3 is 17 residues long. Germline-derived CDR1 and CDR2 are MDHEN and SYDVKM. Trimming took off 7 bases at V and 7 bases at J, with 29 bases between the two ends. CDR3 residues: CASTSSDTPLLDTEQYF. In DNA, the CDR3 is TGTGCCAGCACCTCATCGGACACCCCCCTGCTCGATACGGAGCAGTACTTC.